One and the same sample provided the 19 T cell receptor beta chains below, sequenced in a study of T-cell reconstitution after alpha-beta-depleted transplantation in children. Preparation of the TCRbeta library involved a method that used unique molecular identifiers. Each CDR3 protein is one row after TCRdb ran MiXCR on the PCR reads. The table lists around 370,000 distinct CDR3 sequences, about 9.3% of them singletons. This specimen was PBMCs from the stem cell graft donor, taken from the stem cell graft. The receptors were sampled from a human donor who donated a stem cell graft to a child with acute lymphoblastic leukemia.

The genes are TRBV20-1 and TRBJ2-3, with 13 bases fitting TRBD2. Germline CDR1 DFQATT, CDR2 SNEGSKA (reference sequence). The CDR3 extends over 17 amino acids. Trimming took 1 base from V and 5 from J; bases not matched to a gene: 9. CDR3: CSARGRRLAGGIDTQYF. The DNA for the CDR3 is TGCAGTGCTAGAGGGCGCCGACTAGCGGGAGGTATAGATACGCAGTATTTT.

This chain connects TRBV7-3 to TRBJ2-1; 7 nucleotides match TRBD2. The CDR3 spans 15 residues. Germline CDR1 is SGHTA and CDR2 is FQGTGA. V lost 5 bases, J lost 1 base, and 5 bases stayed unmatched. As DNA, the CDR3 is TGTGCCAGCAGCATGCGCGGGAGTTCCTACAATGAGCAGTTCTTC. As protein: CASSMRGSSYNEQFF.

This rearrangement joins TRBV6-1 to TRBJ1-2; D ambiguous. This CDR3 spans 14 amino acids. Germline values: CDR1 MNHNS, CDR2 SASEGT. The V and J ends lost 6 bases and 5 bases respectively, with 16 bases between them. CDR3 region: CASSGMRKGYGYTF. The CDR3, as DNA: TGTGCCAGCAGCGGAATGAGGAAGGGTTATGGCTACACCTTC.

This clonotype was recorded at least ten times. This chain uses TRBV15 with TRBJ2-7; 12 nucleotides align to TRBD2. The length of the CDR3 is 15 residues. V shed 3 bases and J 6 bases; nucleotides not matched to a gene: 6. Germline CDR1 reads LNHNV; CDR2 reads YYDKDF (reference sequence). In nucleotides, the CDR3 is TGTGCCACCAGCAGTCGGGCACTAGCGGGAGGCGAGCAGTACTTC. Protein: CATSSRALAGGEQYF.

The chain is built from TRBV5-1 and TRBJ2-6, with D possibly matching TRBD1 (6 bases). Trimming removed 3 bases at V and 0 bases at J, with 16 bases between. The CDR3 is 18 residues long. The germline CDR1 and CDR2 sequences are SGHRS and YFSETQ. CDR3 DNA sequence: TGCGCCAGCAGCTCGTCAGGATTAGGGGGCTCTGGGGCCAACGTCCTGACTTTC. This encodes CASSSSGLGGSGANVLTF.

This clonotype was picked up many times. The CDR3 bases are TGTGCCAGCAGCTTGGCGGACGCCTACGAGCAGTACTTC. Translating it yields CASSLADAYEQYF. This chain uses TRBV5-4 with TRBJ2-7; D not resolved. Trimming removed 0 bases at V and 2 bases at J, with 6 bases between. Germline CDR1 is SGHNT and CDR2 is YYREEE (reference sequence). CDR3 size: 13 residues.

In its sample, this clonotype was seen many times. The chain joins TRBV20-1 to TRBJ2-6; tentative D call: TRBD1 (5 bases). V lost 0 bases, J lost 4 bases, and 10 bases lay in between. This CDR3 contains 15 residues. From germline, CDR1 is DFQATT and CDR2 SNEGSKA (reference sequence). The CDR3 DNA follows: TGCAGTGCTAGAGATCCAGGGTCCGGGGCCAACGTCCTGACTTTC. It codes for CSARDPGSGANVLTF.

This clonotype appeared many times. The rearrangement links TRBV10-3 to TRBJ2-7, with D perhaps matching TRBD2 (6 bases). The CDR3 sequence is 13 residues long. CDR1 ENHRY and CDR2 SYGVKD come from the germline V gene. Trimming removed 6 bases at V and 3 bases at J, with 12 bases between. DNA for the CDR3: TGTGCCATCAGGCTAGCGACGGGCTACGAGCAGTACTTC. It translates to CAIRLATGYEQYF.

There are many counts of this clonotype. The chain is built from TRBV7-2 and TRBJ2-1, with 11 bases fitting TRBD2. The V gene's germline CDR1 is SGHTA and CDR2 FQGNSA. The CDR3 consists of 16 residues. Trimming cost V 7 bases and J 4 bases; bases outside gene matches: 9. In nucleotides, the CDR3 is TGTGCCAGCACTCGGACTAGCGGGCGGATTTACAATGAGCAGTTCTTC. Its protein product is CASTRTSGRIYNEQFF.

The chain carries TRBV11-2 and TRBJ1-6; a possible D gene is TRBD1 (5 bases). V was shortened by 2 bases and J by 10 bases, with 12 bases between the two germline ends. Per the germline V gene, CDR1 is SGHAT and CDR2 is FQNNGV. There are 14 residues in the CDR3. The CDR3 nucleotides are TGTGCCAGCAGCTTAACAGAAAGGGGCTCACCCCTCCACTTT. Its translation: CASSLTERGSPLHF. The full variable domain, rest sourced from reference TRBV11-2 and TRBJ1-6, is EAGVAQSPRYKIIEKRQSVAFWCNPISGHATLYWYQQILGQGPKLLIQFQNNGVVDDSQLPKDRFSAERLKGVDSTLKIQPAKLEDSAVYLCASSLTERGSPLHFGNGTRLTVT.

This clonotype showed up many times. The rearrangement joins TRBV20-1 to TRBJ2-6; D remains unclear. The germline V and J ends were trimmed by 0 bases and 0 bases, with 6 bases remaining between them. CDR3 length: 15 residues. Germline lookup yields CDR1 DFQATT and CDR2 SNEGSKA (reference sequence). CDR3 nucleotides: TGCAGTGCTAGAGACCGGGTCTCTGGGGCCAACGTCCTGACTTTC. Protein: CSARDRVSGANVLTF.

This chain connects TRBV11-3 to TRBJ1-4; D might be TRBD1 (6 bases). Trimming shortened V by 2 bases and J by 8 bases, and 12 bases separated the two germline ends. Looked up from germline, CDR1 is SGHNT and CDR2 is YENEEA. The CDR3 spans 14 residues. The CDR3 coding sequence is TGTGCCAGCAGCTTACCGGACAGAAGGGAAAAACTGTTTTTT. It codes for CASSLPDRREKLFF.

The chain recombines TRBV12-3 or TRBV12-4 with TRBJ2-7; 7 bases map to TRBD1. The CDR3 is 17 amino acids. V lost 4 bases and J lost 4; bases outside the gene matches: 16. CDR3 nucleotides: TGTGCCAGCAGTTCTACAGGGGTAGGTGGCGGGCTGTACGAGCAGTACTTC. Protein sequence: CASSSTGVGGGLYEQYF.

This clonotype came up many times. The rearrangement uses TRBV6-5 and TRBJ2-1; possibly TRBD2 for D (6 bases). There are 15 residues in the CDR3. The ends were cut back, 7 bases at V and 0 bases at J, with 13 bases in the middle. Germline V gene data show CDR1 as MNHEY and CDR2 as SVGAGI. The CDR3 DNA follows: TGTGCCAGCAACCCCGGAGGGAGCTCCTACAATGAGCAGTTCTTC. Amino acid sequence: CASNPGGSSYNEQFF.

This clonotype was counted a few times. This rearrangement joins TRBV3-1 to TRBJ2-1; 9 nucleotides match TRBD1. The trim removed 0 bases at V and 1 base at J, leaving 4 bases unmatched. CDR1 LGHDT and CDR2 YNNKEL come from the germline V gene (reference sequence). This CDR3 region has 17 residues. Written as DNA, the CDR3 is TGTGCCAGCAGCCAAGATTCCGACAGGGGGTCCTACAATGAGCAGTTCTTC. Its translation: CASSQDSDRGSYNEQFF.

This clonotype was seen a few times. This sequence joins TRBV5-1 and TRBJ2-5; D remains ambiguous. CDR3 length: 14 amino acids. The ends were cut back, 0 bases at V and 1 base at J, with 7 bases in the middle. Per germline, CDR1 SGHRS and CDR2 YFSETQ. The CDR3 DNA reads TGCGCCAGCAGCTTGGCTCCGACCCAAGAGACCCAGTACTTC. Translated, it gives CASSLAPTQETQYF. Full variable domain (outside the CDR3, taken from reference TRBV5-1 and TRBJ2-5): KAGVTQTPRYLIKTRGQQVTLSCSPISGHRSVSWYQQTPGQGLQFLFEYFSETQRNKGNFPGRFSGRQFSNSRSEMNVSTLELGDSALYLCASSLAPTQETQYFGPGTRLLVL.

There are a few counts of this clonotype. Germline and junction disagree at one end, which may indicate a read error. The chain recombines TRBV6-1 with TRBJ1-5; 9 bases agree with TRBD1. Germline V lookup: CDR1 MNHNS, CDR2 SASEGT. There are 17 residues in the CDR3. The CDR3 spells CASRSRPTGGGNQPQHF. The DNA of the CDR3 is TGTGCCAGCAGAAGCAGGCCTACAGGGGGCGGCAACCAGCCCCAGCATTTT.

Of note for this clonotype: One end of the junction varies from germline; a read error may be responsible. The chain has TRBV12-3 or TRBV12-4 and TRBJ2-3; 7 bases are shared with TRBD1. The CDR3 covers 15 residues. The DNA for the CDR3 is TGTGCAAGCAGACTAACAGGGGTTGAGACAGATACGCAGTATTTT. Translated, it gives CASRLTGVETDTQYF.

This clonotype was detected only a few times. The gene calls are TRBV28 and TRBJ2-7; 7 nucleotides match TRBD1. V dropped 10 bases and J dropped 2; count of bases not matched to a gene: 8. Germline V gene sequence: CDR1 MDHEN, CDR2 SYDVKM. The CDR3 covers 13 residues. Here the CDR3 DNA reads TGTGCCATCACAGGGGACATCACCTACGAGCAGTACTTC. Amino acid sequence: CAITGDITYEQYF.